This paragraph reports one T cell receptor (beta chain). Its antigen is currently not known. Base-call qualities are not available, and no considerably larger clone is one nucleotide away. This sample was included in a study of radiation and T cells in renal cell carcinoma (dated by TCRdb to the early 2020s). About the investigation overall: The samples were drawn from a clinical trial, where primary renal cell carcinomas were treated with 15 Gy of stereotactic body radiation therapy and then removed by nephrectomy 4 weeks afterward. TCR beta sequencing covered around 50 samples in total, comprising around 25 tumors and some 27 peripheral blood samples. Across all 50 or so samples, 4,000,000 or so unique CDR3 nucleotide sequences, encoding roughly 2,600,000 unique CDR3 amino acid sequences, were identified.

Following the manufacturer's recommendations, the immunoSEQ kit was used to generate TCR beta libraries from genomic DNA. Library preparation used a first multiplex PCR with proprietary primers, then a second PCR adding unique barcodes, with bead cleanups after each round. Each sample batch included a kit-provided positive control reaction and a negative control reaction. The final libraries were assessed on an Agilent 4200 TapeStation D1000 ScreenTape, pooled by volume, and quantified by qPCR. Sequencing ran on an Illumina NextSeq500 with a MidOutput 150-cycle cartridge, using 156 Read1 and 15 Index1 cycles with kit custom primers. The pooled library was loaded at roughly 1 pM, and about 20% PhiX control was spiked in. Turning to the authors' computational methods: The vendor-processed data were analyzed in R, and a clonotype was defined as all T cells that share the same CDR3 nucleotide sequence. For clone abundance analyses, frequencies were normalized to the 10,000 most abundant clones per sample. Public T cell clones, which averaged fewer than five per sample, were removed prior to analysis. A difference in abundance of at least 32-fold between compartments was used to define tumor-enriched and baseline blood-enriched clonotypes. A beta-binomial differential abundance model was applied to find clonotypes that expanded or contracted between blood time points. The Baroni-Urbani and Buser coefficient was used to measure tumor-blood repertoire similarity, and groups were compared with two-tailed Wilcoxon tests in R. TCRdb limited this immuneACCESS table to in-frame rearrangements with V and J called. A share of clones is missing; checked studies link under half to unresolved V genes, and the rest is unexplained. That table furnishes V, J and clone size, whereas the DNA furnished D and trimming. The sample yields some 120,000 clones; about four fifths were counted once. The ten biggest clones cover about 2.9% of the sample.

CDR3 length: 18 amino acids, cysteine to phenylalanine. Only CDR3 DNA remains: 54 bases, in frame from the first base. Sequences SGHTA (CDR1) and FQGTGA (CDR2) are obtained from the germline V gene. Trimmed from V: 0 bases; trimmed from J: 0 bases; junction bases lacking a gene match: 5. This specimen's time point label, per the study, means: baseline pretreatment blood. Interpreted using the paper, the treatment or condition label stands for: 15 Gy SBRT to primary tumor, nephrectomy 4 weeks later. To follow tumor-enriched clonotypes, serial peripheral blood was collected from radiation-treated patients at baseline and at 2 weeks and 4 weeks after SBRT. All patients had renal cell carcinoma with clear cell pathology. The QIAamp DNA Blood Mini Kit (Qiagen) was used to prepare genomic DNA for TCR sequencing. Samples were included in the analyses only if all quality control checks were passed. Beyond this particular receptor, the publication reports: Changes in the blood repertoire were not tracked past 4 weeks after treatment. Because pretreatment tumor biopsies were not available, the baseline intratumoral presence of clonotypes could not be determined. Effects of radiation dose or scheduling on the TCR repertoire could not be addressed with the single-armed trial design. Top tumor clonotypes rose in blood from baseline to 2 weeks post-radiation, then contracted by 4 weeks, suggesting transient expansion of tumor-resident clones.

This receptor was identified in a woman aged 55-70 years with renal cell carcinoma. The sequenced sample was blood, obtained from a patient whose treatment included radiotherapy and nephrectomy. The chain uses TRBV7-3 and TRBJ2-1, with 10 middle bases fitting TRBD2. The nucleotide sequence is TGTGCCAGCAGCTTAACGGCCAGCGGGAGGGCCTCCTACAATGAGCAGTTCTTC. It encodes CASSLTASGRASYNEQFF.